This T cell receptor (beta chain) emerged from a study of CD8 T cells in Susac syndrome. Sequencing of TCR beta covered CD8+ and CD4+ T cells obtained from blood. TEMRA cells were FACS-enriched, while CD8+ and CD4+ T cells were negatively isolated. Germline values: CDR1 KGHSH, CDR2 LQKENI. V was clipped by 3 bases and J by 11 bases, with 16 bases between them. The CDR3 is 13 amino acids. The RNA, about 0.45 to 1 ug, was put through reverse transcription using random hexamers. TCRdb fed the immunoSEQ multiplex PCR reads into MiXCR, producing one record per CDR3 protein. The sample has 77,000 or so distinct CDR3 sequences, about 92% seen once.

The sequence was collected from a human donor with Susac syndrome. This sequence joins TRBV18 and TRBJ1-1; D is perhaps TRBD1 (6 bases). The sample taken for sequencing was CD4+ T cells from PBMCs. The CDR3 coding sequence is TGTGCCAGCTCACCGGGGGCAGGGGATAGTGCTTTCTTT. Its translation: CASSPGAGDSAFF.